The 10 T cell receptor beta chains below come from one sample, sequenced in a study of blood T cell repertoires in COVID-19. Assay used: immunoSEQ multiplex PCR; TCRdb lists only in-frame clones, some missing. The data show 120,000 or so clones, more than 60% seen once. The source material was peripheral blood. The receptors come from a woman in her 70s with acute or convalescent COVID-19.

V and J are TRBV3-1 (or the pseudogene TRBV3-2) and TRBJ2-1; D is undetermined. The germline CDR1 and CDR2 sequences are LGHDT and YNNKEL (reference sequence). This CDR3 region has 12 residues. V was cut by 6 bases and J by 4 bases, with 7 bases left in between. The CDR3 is CASRLGYNEQFF. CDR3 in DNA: TGTGCCAGCAGGCTAGGATACAATGAGCAGTTCTTC.

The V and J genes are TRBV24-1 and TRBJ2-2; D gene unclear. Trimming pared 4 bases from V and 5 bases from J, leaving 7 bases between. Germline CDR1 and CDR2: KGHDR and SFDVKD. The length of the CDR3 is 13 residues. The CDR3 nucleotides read TGTGCCACCAGTGAGAGGTGGACCGGGGAGCTGTTTTTT. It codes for CATSERWTGELFF.

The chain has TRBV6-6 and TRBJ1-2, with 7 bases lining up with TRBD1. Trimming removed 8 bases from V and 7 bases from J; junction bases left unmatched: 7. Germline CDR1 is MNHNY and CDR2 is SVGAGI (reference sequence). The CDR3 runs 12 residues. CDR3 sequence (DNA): TGTGCCAGCGCCGACAGGGCCGCTGGCTACACCTTC. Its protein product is CASADRAAGYTF.

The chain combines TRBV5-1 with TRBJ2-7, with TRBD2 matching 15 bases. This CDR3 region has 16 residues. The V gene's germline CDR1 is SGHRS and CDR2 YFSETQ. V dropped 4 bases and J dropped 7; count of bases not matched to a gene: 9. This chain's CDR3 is CASSPGLAGGPREQYF. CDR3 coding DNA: TGCGCCAGCAGCCCGGGACTAGCGGGAGGCCCCCGGGAGCAGTACTTC.

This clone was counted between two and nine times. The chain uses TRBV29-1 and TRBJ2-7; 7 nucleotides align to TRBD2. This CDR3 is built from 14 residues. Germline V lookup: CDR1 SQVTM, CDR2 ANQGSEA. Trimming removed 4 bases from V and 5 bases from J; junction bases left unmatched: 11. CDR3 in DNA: TGCAGCGTTGCTCCGCTGCGGGAGACGGACGAGCAGTACTTC. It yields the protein CSVAPLRETDEQYF.

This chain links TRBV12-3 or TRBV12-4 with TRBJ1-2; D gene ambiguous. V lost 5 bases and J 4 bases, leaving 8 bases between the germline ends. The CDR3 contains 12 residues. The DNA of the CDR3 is TGTGCCAGCAGTCCGGCGGGCTATGGCTACACCTTC. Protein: CASSPAGYGYTF.

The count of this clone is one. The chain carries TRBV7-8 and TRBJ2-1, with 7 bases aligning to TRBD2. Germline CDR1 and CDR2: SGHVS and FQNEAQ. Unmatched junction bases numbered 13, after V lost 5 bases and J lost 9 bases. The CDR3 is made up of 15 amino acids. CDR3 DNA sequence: TGTGCCAGCAGCCTTCGAGGCGCGGGAGAGGGTGAGCAGTTCTTC. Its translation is CASSLRGAGEGEQFF.

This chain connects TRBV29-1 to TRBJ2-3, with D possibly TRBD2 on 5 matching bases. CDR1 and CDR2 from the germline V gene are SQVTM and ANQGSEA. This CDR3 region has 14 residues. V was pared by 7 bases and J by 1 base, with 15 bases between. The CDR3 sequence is CSGTREKGTDTQYF. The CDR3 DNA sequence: TGCAGCGGCACCCGGGAAAAGGGCACAGATACGCAGTATTTT.

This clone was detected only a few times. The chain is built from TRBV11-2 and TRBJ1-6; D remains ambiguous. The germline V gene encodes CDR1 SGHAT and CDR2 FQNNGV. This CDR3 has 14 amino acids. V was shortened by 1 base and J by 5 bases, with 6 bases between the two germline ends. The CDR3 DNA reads TGTGCCAGCAGCTTAGTTTTAGATAATTCACCCCTCCACTTT. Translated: CASSLVLDNSPLHF.

This CDR3 is CASRALSYNSPLHF. The CDR3 DNA reads TGTGCCAGCAGGGCCCTCTCCTATAATTCACCCCTCCACTTT. The gene calls are TRBV6-5 and TRBJ1-6; no clear D gene. V was trimmed by 6 bases and J by 0 bases, leaving 6 bases between them. The germline V gene has CDR1 MNHEY and CDR2 SVGAGI. There are 14 residues in the CDR3.